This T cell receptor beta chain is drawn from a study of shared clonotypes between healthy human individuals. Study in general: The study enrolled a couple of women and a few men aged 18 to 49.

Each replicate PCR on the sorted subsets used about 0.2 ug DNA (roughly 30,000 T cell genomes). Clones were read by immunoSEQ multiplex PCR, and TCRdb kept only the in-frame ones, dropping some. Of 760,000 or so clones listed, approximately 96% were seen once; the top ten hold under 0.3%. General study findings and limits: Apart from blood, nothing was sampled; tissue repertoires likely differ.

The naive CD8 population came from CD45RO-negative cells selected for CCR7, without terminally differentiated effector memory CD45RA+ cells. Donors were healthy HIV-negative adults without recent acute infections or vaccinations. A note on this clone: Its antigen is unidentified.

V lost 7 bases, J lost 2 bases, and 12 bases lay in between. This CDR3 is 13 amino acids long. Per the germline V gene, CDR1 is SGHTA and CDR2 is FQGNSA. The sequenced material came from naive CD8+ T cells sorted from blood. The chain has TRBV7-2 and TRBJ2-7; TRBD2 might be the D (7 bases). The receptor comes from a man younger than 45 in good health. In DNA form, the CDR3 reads TGTGCCAGCACCCTAGGGGGGGCCTACGAGCAGTACTTC. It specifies CASTLGGAYEQYF.